The next 25 T cell receptor beta chains were all read from a single sample in a study of T cells in Graves' hyperthyroidism and ophthalmopathy. There were TCR beta CDR3 regions amplified from RNA transcripts. In the first-round RT-PCR of the TCR CDR3, the HTBI primer set was used. TCRdb re-analysed the multiplex PCR reads in MiXCR, keeping a single row per CDR3 protein. This sample has some 510,000 distinct CDR3 sequences; 35% to 55% occur once, and the top ten carry roughly 8.2%. Sequenced sample: peripheral blood or thyroid tissue (not recorded which). The source of these receptors is a woman younger than 30 with Graves' hyperthyroidism.

J is TRBJ2-7 and V is TRBV7-8; weak D call: TRBD1 (6 bases). The CDR3 has 12 amino acids. Germline V gene lookup returns CDR1 SGHVS and CDR2 FQNEAQ. Trimming left V 5 bases short and J 3 bases short, with 8 bases between. As DNA, the CDR3 is TGTGCCAGCAGCGTACAGGGCTACGAGCAGTACTTC. Its protein product is CASSVQGYEQYF.

This chain uses TRBV15 with TRBJ2-7; TRBD1 matches at 8 bases. The length of the CDR3 is 15 residues. Germline-derived CDR1 and CDR2 are LNHNV and YYDKDF (reference sequence). Germline trimming cut 3 bases from V and 6 bases from J; bases unmatched to any gene: 10. CDR3 sequence reads: CATSSSTGGMREQYF. The CDR3 DNA sequence: TGTGCCACCAGCAGTAGCACAGGGGGTATGCGCGAGCAGTACTTC.

This clonotype has at least ten counts. V gene TRBV29-1 combines with J gene TRBJ1-2; D not certain. From germline, CDR1 is SQVTM and CDR2 ANQGSEA. V lost 4 bases and J 4 bases, leaving 7 bases between the germline ends. CDR3 length: 11 amino acids. The CDR3 sequence: CSVAQSYGYTF. As DNA, the CDR3 is TGCAGCGTTGCCCAGAGCTATGGCTACACCTTC.

The V gene is TRBV2, the J gene TRBJ2-7, with D unresolved. Germline lookup yields CDR1 SNHLY and CDR2 FYNNEI. V lost 6 bases, J lost 5 bases, and 14 bases lay in between. The CDR3 extends over 13 amino acids. CDR3 in amino acids: CASSLGWAHEQYF. The CDR3 DNA follows: TGTGCCAGCAGCCTTGGTTGGGCCCACGAGCAGTACTTC.

Regarding this clonotype: This sequence may be a read error, since a much larger clone differs from it by one base. J is TRBJ2-5 and V is TRBV15, with 7 bases aligning to TRBD2. V lost 2 bases and J lost 2; bases outside the gene matches: 14. CDR3 size: 18 residues. Germline values: CDR1 LNHNV, CDR2 YYDKDF (reference sequence). The CDR3 nucleotides read TGTGCCACCAGCAGATCCAAGGGCGGGAGTCCCCCACAAGAGACCCAGTACTTC. It encodes CATSRSKGGSPPQETQYF.

This clonotype was counted only a few times. The conserved phenylalanine or tryptophan normally closing the CDR3 is absent here, so this likely arose from a read error. Because the CDR3's place on the DNA is in doubt, the DNA is left out and the CDR3 is given as listed by TCRdb. V is TRBV11-2 and J is TRBJ2-7. CDR1 SGHAT and CDR2 FQNNGV come from the germline V gene. Termini included, the CDR3 measures 8 amino acids. The CDR3 protein is CASSLPRG.

In its sample, this clonotype was seen once. The conserved phenylalanine or tryptophan normally closing the CDR3 is absent here, so this likely arose from a read error. The chain links TRBV2 to TRBJ1-2; 7 nucleotides match TRBD1. The CDR3 spans 15 residues. Germline CDR1 and CDR2: SNHLY and FYNNEI. The trim removed 4 bases at V and 8 bases at J, leaving 13 bases unmatched. In DNA, the CDR3 is TGTGCCAGCAGTGCGAACCCGGGACAGCGTTTCGGCTACACCCTC. This encodes CASSANPGQRFGYTL.

The sample holds one count of this clonotype. The chain is built from TRBV29-1 and TRBJ2-7, with D possibly TRBD2 on 7 matching bases. The length of the CDR3 is 14 residues. The V and J ends lost 6 bases and 6 bases respectively, with 21 bases between them. Germline CDR1 is SQVTM and CDR2 is ANQGSEA. CDR3 loop: CSVGGASLSPEQYF. CDR3 in DNA: TGCAGCGTGGGGGGGGCGAGCCTTTCCCCCGAGCAGTACTTC.

This clonotype was observed at least ten times. This chain uses TRBV2 with TRBJ1-2, with unresolved D. Germline V gives CDR1 SNHLY, CDR2 FYNNEI. Trimming took off 7 bases at V and 8 bases at J, with 14 bases between the two ends. The CDR3 length is 12 residues. Here the CDR3 DNA reads TGTGCCAGCATTAGTGGATTGAGGGGCTACACCTTC. Amino acid sequence: CASISGLRGYTF.

J is TRBJ2-7 and V is TRBV9; D tentatively fits TRBD1 or TRBD2 (5 bases each). Trimming left V 0 bases short and J 0 bases short, with 7 bases between. This CDR3 spans 14 amino acids. Germline CDR1 reads SGDLS; CDR2 reads YYNGEE. This CDR3 reads CASSVGDHSYEQYF. CDR3 sequence (DNA): TGTGCCAGCAGCGTAGGGGACCACTCCTACGAGCAGTACTTC.

The genes are TRBV2 and TRBJ2-2, with 9 bases aligning to TRBD2. This CDR3 spans 17 amino acids. Germline CDR1 and CDR2: SNHLY and FYNNEI. V trimming: 9 bases; J trimming: 4 bases; junction bases outside the gene matches: 15. The CDR3 nucleotides read TGTGCCAGTAGTTGGCGCGGGAGGGCCCTCAGCACCGGGGAGCTGTTTTTT. Translated, it gives CASSWRGRALSTGELFF.

This clonotype was recorded many times. This chain joins TRBV24-1 and TRBJ2-5; 9 bases are shared with TRBD2. Germline V gene lookup returns CDR1 KGHDR and CDR2 SFDVKD. Trimming removed 7 bases from V and 1 base from J; junction bases left unmatched: 9. The CDR3 is 16 amino acids. The CDR3 nucleotides are TGTGCCACCAGGGACGGACTAGCGACCTTCCAAGAGACCCAGTACTTC. As protein: CATRDGLATFQETQYF.

The table lists this clonotype with many counts. The chain is built from TRBV19 and TRBJ1-5, with no clear D. CDR3 length equals 13 residues. CDR1 and CDR2 (germline): LNHDA, SQIVND (reference sequence). Trimming stripped 6 bases from V and 0 bases from J, with 6 bases between. CDR3 amino acids: CASSQVSNQPQHF. Written as DNA, the CDR3 is TGTGCCAGTAGCCAGGTTAGCAATCAGCCCCAGCATTTT.

This clonotype was counted a few times. The V and J genes are TRBV29-1 and TRBJ2-7; TRBD1 or TRBD2 may be the D gene (7 bases each). With 4 bases removed from V and 7 bases from J, the gap between germline ends came to 20 bases. This CDR3 has 14 amino acids. From germline, CDR1 is SQVTM and CDR2 ANQGSEA. For the CDR3, the DNA is TGCAGCGTTGGGGACAGCCCGGGGGGAGGTGAGCAGTACTTC. This encodes CSVGDSPGGGEQYF.

In its sample, this clonotype was seen once. This chain connects TRBV7-6 to TRBJ2-7; D call uncertain. The CDR3 runs to 14 residues. Germline V gene lookup returns CDR1 SGHVS and CDR2 FNYEAQ. With 6 bases removed from V and 3 bases from J, the gap between germline ends came to 15 bases. DNA for the CDR3: TGTGCCAGCAGTTTATCCCCGACGGACTACGAGCAGTACTTC. Translating it yields CASSLSPTDYEQYF.

The J gene is TRBJ1-5, the V gene TRBV12-3 or TRBV12-4; D is uncertain. The CDR3 sequence is 12 residues long. Trimming stripped 7 bases from V and 3 bases from J, with 7 bases between. CDR3 sequence reads: CASNSDNQPQHF. In DNA form, the CDR3 reads TGTGCCAGCAACTCTGACAATCAGCCCCAGCATTTT.

The CDR3 DNA follows: TGTGCCAGCAGCTTAGCGTACGGACAGGGTTCCTACGAGCAGTACTTC. Translated: CASSLAYGQGSYEQYF. The rearrangement uses TRBV7-9 and TRBJ2-7, with 8 bases lining up with TRBD1. The V segment lost 0 bases and the J segment 1 base; nucleotides outside the gene matches: 5. CDR3 length: 16 amino acids. The germline V gene encodes CDR1 SEHNR and CDR2 FQNEAQ (reference sequence).

A few counts support this clonotype. The rearrangement joins TRBV20-1 to TRBJ2-5; 9 nucleotides line up with TRBD2. V was pared by 1 base and J by 4 bases, with 7 bases of the junction left unmatched. There are 15 residues in the CDR3. The germline V gene has CDR1 DFQATT and CDR2 SNEGSKA (reference sequence). CDR3 in amino acids: CSARGLSGSPETQYF. CDR3 coding DNA: TGCAGTGCTAGAGGGCTTAGCGGGAGCCCAGAGACCCAGTACTTC.

CDR3 sequence (DNA): TGTGCCAGCAGAGCTACAGGGGGTAACGAGCAGTACTTC. Protein: CASRATGGNEQYF. The chain has TRBV2 and TRBJ2-7, with 8 bases that match TRBD1. The CDR3 covers 13 residues. The V segment lost 6 bases and the J segment 5 bases; nucleotides outside the gene matches: 6. CDR1 and CDR2 (germline): SNHLY, FYNNEI.

This clonotype was recorded only once. The V gene is TRBV5-1, the J gene TRBJ1-1; tentative D call: TRBD1 (5 bases). The CDR3 runs to 14 residues. The V and J ends lost 4 bases and 4 bases respectively, with 14 bases between them. Germline CDR1 reads SGHRS; CDR2 reads YFSETQ. CDR3 loop: CASSRGGIPTEAFF. The CDR3, as DNA: TGCGCCAGCAGCCGCGGGGGGATCCCCACTGAAGCTTTCTTT.

This clonotype was seen a few times. This CDR3 is CASSLALGTGPETQYF. In DNA form, the CDR3 reads TGTGCCAGCAGCTTAGCGCTGGGGACAGGGCCCGAGACCCAGTACTTC. This chain links TRBV7-6 with TRBJ2-5; 9 nucleotides line up with TRBD1. V lost 0 bases and J lost 5; bases outside the gene matches: 7. Germline V gives CDR1 SGHVS, CDR2 FNYEAQ. The CDR3 runs to 16 residues.

The rearrangement links TRBV5-4 to TRBJ1-1; D unresolved. The germline V gene has CDR1 SGHNT and CDR2 YYREEE (reference sequence). Trimming stripped 7 bases from V and 4 bases from J, with 14 bases between. The CDR3 consists of 13 residues. CDR3 sequence reads: CASRLAGSTEAFF. CDR3 nucleotide sequence: TGTGCCAGCCGTCTAGCGGGGAGCACTGAAGCTTTCTTT. Full variable domain (rest looked up from reference TRBV5-4 and TRBJ1-1): ETGVTQSPTHLIKTRGQQVTLRCSSQSGHNTVSWYQQALGQGPQFIFQYYREEENGRGNFPPRFSGLQFPNYSSELNVNALELDDSALYLCASRLAGSTEAFFGQGTRLTVV.

This clonotype has a handful of counts. One end of the junction fails to match germline, which may point to a read error. This chain connects TRBV10-3 to TRBJ1-6; TRBD1 aligns across 7 bases. Per the germline V gene, CDR1 is ENHRY and CDR2 is SYGVKD. The CDR3 extends over 14 amino acids. CDR3 sequence (DNA): TGTGCCAGCAGTGAAAAGGGGGCTGATTCACCCCTCCACTTT. As protein: CASSEKGADSPLHF.

This clonotype was picked up many times. The chain combines TRBV7-9 with TRBJ2-5; no clear D. CDR1 is SEHNR, CDR2 FQNEAQ, per germline (reference sequence). The CDR3 has 13 residues. Deletions cut 5 bases from V and 5 bases from J, with 12 bases between. CDR3 coding DNA: TGTGCCAGCAGCGTAGAGAGTAGGGAGACCCAGTACTTC. This encodes CASSVESRETQYF.

This clonotype was seen repeatedly, ten times or more. The chain combines TRBV2 with TRBJ2-7; D is undetermined. CDR3 size: 12 residues. Germline values: CDR1 SNHLY, CDR2 FYNNEI. V lost 6 bases and J lost 6, with 12 bases in between. CDR3 nucleotide sequence: TGTGCCAGCAGCGCAAGGACGATCGAGCAGTACTTC. As protein: CASSARTIEQYF.